These 21 T cell receptor beta chains were all obtained from the same sample, sequenced in a study of T cells in Graves' hyperthyroidism and ophthalmopathy. RNA transcripts gave rise to amplified TCR beta CDR3 regions. TCR CDR3 underwent first-round RT-PCR with the HTBI primer set. Each CDR3 protein gets one entry after TCRdb re-called the multiplex PCR reads with MiXCR. The sample consists of 250,000 to 300,000 distinct CDR3 sequences, roughly 19% of them appearing once. The sequenced sample consisted of blood. These TCRs come from a man aged 50 to 59 with Graves' ophthalmopathy.

This clonotype occurred many times. The CDR3 loop reads CASSFPLAGGPFNEQFF. As DNA, the CDR3 is TGTGCCAGCAGTTTCCCATTAGCGGGAGGGCCTTTCAATGAGCAGTTCTTC. The J gene is TRBJ2-1, the V gene TRBV28, with TRBD2 matching 11 bases. This CDR3 has 17 residues. Per germline, CDR1 MDHEN and CDR2 SYDVKM. The V segment lost 3 bases and the J segment 6 bases; nucleotides outside the gene matches: 10.

This clonotype was detected many times. For the CDR3, the DNA is TGTGCCAGCAGTGAACGTCGGAGGAACACTGAAGCTTTCTTT. Translation: CASSERRRNTEAFF. The rearrangement uses TRBV2 and TRBJ1-1, with D uncertain. The V gene lost 2 bases and the J gene lost 1 base, with 8 bases spanning the gap. Germline CDR1 reads SNHLY; CDR2 reads FYNNEI. This CDR3 region has 14 residues.

This chain links TRBV7-9 with TRBJ2-2; weak D call: TRBD2 (6 bases). The CDR3 spans 15 residues. Trimming cost V 5 bases and J 5 bases, with 15 bases left between them. Germline V gene sequence: CDR1 SEHNR, CDR2 FQNEAQ (reference sequence). The CDR3 DNA reads as TGTGCCAGCAGCAAAGAACCGACTAGTACCGGGGAGCTGTTTTTT. As protein: CASSKEPTSTGELFF.

This clonotype was detected a few times. This chain uses TRBV29-1 with TRBJ2-5, with 12 bases that match TRBD2. This CDR3 region has 15 residues. The germline CDR1 and CDR2 sequences are SQVTM and ANQGSEA. Trimming removed 6 bases from V and 5 bases from J; junction bases left unmatched: 10. As DNA, the CDR3 is TGCAGCGTGGCTGGACTAGCGGGAAAATTGGAGACCCAGTACTTC. Its translation: CSVAGLAGKLETQYF.

V is TRBV20-1 and J is TRBJ1-1, with TRBD1 matching 11 bases. Germline CDR1 is DFQATT and CDR2 is SNEGSKA (reference sequence). V shed 0 bases, J shed 1 base, and the junction held 4 bases outside the gene matches. The CDR3 consists of 16 residues. The CDR3: CSARDGTGGGNTEAFF. The CDR3 DNA sequence: TGCAGTGCTAGAGATGGGACAGGGGGGGGGAACACTGAAGCTTTCTTT.

This clonotype was picked up a small number of times. V gene TRBV12-3 or TRBV12-4 combines with J gene TRBJ2-1, with D possibly TRBD2 on 5 matching bases. The CDR3 is 14 residues long. V lost 3 bases, J lost 4 bases, and 10 bases lay in between. CDR3: CASSFEQRYNEQFF. The DNA for the CDR3 is TGTGCCAGCAGTTTTGAACAGCGGTACAATGAGCAGTTCTTC.

This clonotype has ten or more counts. The chain links TRBV5-1 to TRBJ2-1; 14 nucleotides match TRBD2. In germline, CDR1 is SGHRS, CDR2 YFSETQ. This CDR3 contains 15 residues. V gave up 4 bases and J gave up 12 bases; unmatched junction bases: 9. The CDR3 reads CASSTGTSGSVWQFF. The CDR3 nucleotides are TGCGCCAGCAGCACCGGGACTAGCGGGAGTGTTTGGCAGTTCTTC.

This clonotype was seen more than once but under ten times. CDR3 sequence: CASSSEYSGNTIYF. The CDR3 DNA is TGCGCCAGCAGTTCGGAGTACTCTGGAAACACCATATATTTT. The J gene is TRBJ1-3, the V gene TRBV5-1, with D unresolved. The CDR3 loop spans 14 amino acids. Per the germline V gene, CDR1 is SGHRS and CDR2 is YFSETQ. Between the trimmed V and J ends, which lost 5 bases and 0 bases, there was a span of 9 bases.

This clonotype was seen many times. The rearrangement links TRBV28 to TRBJ1-5; TRBD1 aligns across 9 bases. J lost 4 bases, V lost 5 bases, and 6 bases had no gene match. Germline V gene sequence: CDR1 MDHEN, CDR2 SYDVKM. This CDR3 is 15 amino acids long. Here the CDR3 DNA reads TGTGCCAGCAGTACAACAGGGGGCCGGAATCAGCCCCAGCATTTT. Its translation: CASSTTGGRNQPQHF. The variable domain in full, completed from reference TRBV28 and TRBJ1-5, reads DVKVTQSSRYLVKRTGEKVFLECVQDMDHENMFWYRQDPGLGLRLIYFSYDVKMKEKGDIPEGYSVSREKKERFSLILESASTNQTSMYLCASSTTGGRNQPQHFGDGTRLSIL.

This clonotype was seen only a few times. The genes are TRBV13 and TRBJ2-7, with 13 bases aligning to TRBD2. Trimming at V came to 5 bases and at J to 4 bases, leaving 8 bases not matched to a gene. Germline V gives CDR1 PRHDT, CDR2 FYEKMQ (reference sequence). The CDR3 has 16 amino acids. CDR3 amino acids: CASSPLTSGRLYEQYF. The CDR3 nucleotides are TGTGCCAGCAGCCCATTGACTAGCGGGAGGCTGTACGAGCAGTACTTC.

The table lists this clonotype with many counts. The V and J genes are TRBV3-1 and TRBJ2-2; D not resolved. The CDR3 is made up of 13 amino acids. Trimming pared 4 bases from V and 6 bases from J, leaving 9 bases between. Germline V gene lookup returns CDR1 LGHDT and CDR2 YNNKEL (reference sequence). CDR3 residues: CASSPNSAGELFF. CDR3 in DNA: TGTGCCAGCAGCCCTAACTCGGCCGGGGAGCTGTTTTTT. Combining the CDR3 with reference TRBV3-1 and TRBJ2-2 gives the whole variable domain DTAVSQTPKYLVTQMGNDKSIKCEQNLGHDTMYWYKQDSKKFLKIMFSYNNKELIINETVPNRFSPKSPDKAHLNLHINSLELGDSAVYFCASSPNSAGELFFGEGSRLTVL.

The chain employs TRBV20-1 and TRBJ1-4, with 10 bases that match TRBD1. The CDR3 covers 13 residues. J lost 7 bases, V lost 4 bases, and 3 bases had no gene match. The germline CDR1 and CDR2 sequences are DFQATT and SNEGSKA (reference sequence). CDR3 DNA sequence: TGCAGTGCTAACGGGGACAGGGGTGAAAAACTGTTTTTT. It specifies CSANGDRGEKLFF.

Many counts were recorded for this clonotype. The chain is built from TRBV20-1 and TRBJ2-7, with TRBD2 matching 10 bases. This CDR3 is built from 15 residues. After removal of 6 bases from V and 3 bases from J, the junction contained 11 bases not matched to a gene. The germline gives CDR1 DFQATT, CDR2 SNEGSKA (reference sequence). CDR3 residues: CSAESSSGSLYEQYF. The CDR3 bases are TGCAGTGCGGAGAGTTCTAGCGGGAGCCTCTACGAGCAGTACTTC.

J is TRBJ1-6 and V is TRBV6-1; D ambiguous. CDR1 is MNHNS and CDR2 is SASEGT in the germline V gene. The CDR3 covers 15 residues. Trimming removed 8 bases from V and 2 bases from J, with 13 bases in between. CDR3 in amino acids: CASGATITYNSPLHF. The DNA for the CDR3 is TGTGCCAGCGGAGCGACAATCACCTATAATTCACCCCTCCACTTT.

This clonotype was detected ten times or more. V and J are TRBV7-6 and TRBJ2-7; 7 bases are a match to TRBD2. This CDR3 has 16 residues. V lost 5 bases, J lost 1 base, and 11 bases stayed unmatched. The germline V gene has CDR1 SGHVS and CDR2 FNYEAQ. CDR3 bases: TGTGCCAGCAGCCGACACTCTAGCGGAACATCCTACGAGCAGTACTTC. Its translation is CASSRHSSGTSYEQYF.

To note about this clonotype: Since a much larger clone is just one base distant, this may be a read error. This chain's CDR3 is CSAREGTSGGYEQFF. The CDR3, as DNA: TGCAGTGCTAGAGAAGGGACTAGCGGCGGGTACGAGCAGTTCTTC. The chain carries TRBV20-1 and TRBJ2-7, with 11 bases that match TRBD2. The J call may be faulty, since TRBJ2-1 better matches the DNA end. The CDR3 length is 15 residues. From germline, CDR1 is DFQATT and CDR2 SNEGSKA (reference sequence).

This clonotype was seen a few times. The chain joins TRBV7-9 to TRBJ2-7; D not resolved. CDR1 is SEHNR, CDR2 FQNEAQ, per germline (reference sequence). V was shortened by 1 base and J by 3 bases, with 10 bases between the two germline ends. This CDR3 region has 14 residues. The CDR3 here is CASSLDGRNYEQYF. CDR3 bases: TGTGCCAGCAGCTTAGATGGCAGGAACTACGAGCAGTACTTC. Filled out from reference TRBV7-9 and TRBJ2-7, the complete variable domain reads DTGVSQNPRHKITKRGQNVTFRCDPISEHNRLYWYRQTLGQGPEFLTYFQNEAQLEKSRLLSDRFSAERPKGSFSTLEIQRTEQGDSAMYLCASSLDGRNYEQYFGPGTRLTVT.

As for this clonotype: This may be a read error: a much more frequent sequence differs by one nucleotide. The chain employs TRBV29-1 and TRBJ2-7; perhaps TRBD2 as D (6 bases). Germline V lookup: CDR1 SQVTM, CDR2 ANQGSEA. The CDR3 totals 13 residues. Trimming removed 3 bases from V and 2 bases from J, with 11 bases in between. In nucleotides, the CDR3 is TGCAGCGTTGATAAGGAGGGGACCTACGAGCAGTACTTC. Translated, it gives CSVDKEGTYEQYF.

This clonotype turned up a few times. The CDR3 DNA sequence: TGTGCCAGCGGCAGTAATTCTATCTCACCCCTCCACTTT. Protein product: CASGSNSISPLHF. The chain has TRBV7-2 and TRBJ1-6; D gene ambiguous. There are 13 residues in the CDR3. Germline values: CDR1 SGHTA, CDR2 FQGNSA. Between the trimmed V and J ends, which lost 8 bases and 10 bases, there was a span of 15 bases.

By share, this clonotype counts as medium-sized. The chain is built from TRBV11-2 and TRBJ2-3; possibly TRBD1 for D (6 bases). The CDR3 has 17 amino acids. Per germline, CDR1 SGHAT and CDR2 FQNNGV. The V and J ends lost 4 bases and 0 bases respectively, with 17 bases between them. The CDR3 loop is CASSSLPTGTSTDTQYF. CDR3 DNA: TGTGCCAGCAGCTCCTTACCGACAGGAACTAGCACAGATACGCAGTATTTT.

About this clonotype itself: A read error may explain this, as a much larger clone is one base away. This chain connects TRBV3-1 to TRBJ2-6; D perhaps matches TRBD1 (6 bases). Germline V gives CDR1 LGHDT, CDR2 YNNKEL (reference sequence). V was shortened by 4 bases and J by 10 bases, with 14 bases between the two germline ends. The CDR3 runs to 14 residues. The CDR3: CASSLNRAGNVLTF. In DNA, the CDR3 is TGTGCCAGCAGCCTGAACAGGGCTGGAAACGTCCTGACTTTC.